This entry features one TCR beta chain sequence. The antigen is unknown. These data originate in a study of shared clonotypes between healthy human individuals. Generated by immunoSEQ multiplex PCR, the TCRdb table keeps only in-frame clones and is missing some. The sample lists over a million clones, roughly 70% seen once, with about 1.5% in the top ten. The CDR3 totals 16 residues. V was shortened by 2 bases and J by 0 bases, with 14 bases between the two germline ends. Germline V gene sequence: CDR1 LNHDA, CDR2 SQIVND (reference sequence). Study-wide results and limits: When naive CD4 clonotypes were compared across a handful of donors, roughly 4.9% were shared.

The TCR originated in a man between 18 and 35 years old in good health. The specimen sequenced was memory CD4+ T cells sorted from blood. Subset meaning: CD45RA-negative fraction. This chain connects TRBV19 to TRBJ2-7, with a weak D call TRBD1 (6 bases). In nucleotides, the CDR3 is TGTGCCAGTAGTATATCCCAGGGGTCCATCTCCTACGAGCAGTACTTC. It yields the protein CASSISQGSISYEQYF.